This entry features one T cell receptor beta chain sequence. Its antigen remains unknown. While unrecorded immune exposures were likely, the donors were nominally healthy when sampled. The CDR3 spans 12 residues. Germline CDR1 reads MNHEY; CDR2 reads SVGAGI. Trimming removed 6 bases from V and 10 bases from J, with 13 bases in between. The data were obtained in a study of cytomegalovirus exposure and HLA in healthy donors. The study, taken as a whole, reports: Accurate HLA-A and HLA-B prediction from TCR beta sequences was reported for most subjects. There were 150 to 200 TCR beta chains listed as cytomegalovirus-associated. Across all donors, roughly uniform sequencing depth was an assumption of the presence/absence analyses.

It was with 60 Vbeta and 13 Jbeta primers that the PCR ran. Sequenced by immunoSEQ multiplex PCR; TCRdb stores in-frame clones only, minus some. The sample lists fewer than 150,000 clones; around 72% were seen once. This chain connects TRBV6-5 to TRBJ2-1; D might be TRBD2 (6 bases). This clonotype was obtained from a human donor in good health. Sequenced material: PBMCs. The CDR3 protein is CASSRTGGEQFF. The CDR3 coding sequence is TGTGCCAGCAGCCGTACAGGAGGGGAGCAGTTCTTC.